One T cell receptor beta chain is described in this entry. This clonotype was detected only a few times. The antigen it recognizes is unknown. No per-base quality is available; no much larger clone lies one base away. The data were taken from a study of CD8 T cells in ankylosing spondylitis (dated by TCRdb to the late 2010s). Notes on the research overall: T cell receptor beta repertoires were profiled in healthy donors and ankylosing spondylitis patients so that disease-linked TCR variants could be found. The full study cohort comprised 25 ankylosing spondylitis patients and about 110 healthy donors. Peripheral blood samples were taken, and synovial fluid was additionally collected from ankylosing spondylitis patients.

General study outcomes and caveats: The disease-linked clones had a CD8+ phenotype and were found at relatively low frequencies in peripheral blood. Some of the motif variants had been reported before in the synovial fluid and blood of reactive arthritis patients, a finding that suggests common disease-initiation mechanisms. Significant enrichment of the disease-linked clones was reported in matched synovial fluid samples from ankylosing spondylitis patients. A TCR beta motif made up of several highly homologous amino acid variants appeared to be characteristic of blood from ankylosing spondylitis patients.

V is cut back by 5 bases and J by 6 bases, with 7 bases in the junction unmatched. The CDR3 runs 14 amino acids, cysteine and phenylalanine included. CDR3 DNA is the only sequence kept; it has 42 bases, read in frame from the first base. In the germline V gene (reference sequence), CDR1 corresponds to DFQATT and CDR2 to SNEGSKA. The run used an Illumina HiSeq 2500. TCR beta libraries were prepared by quantitative 5'-RACE with molecular barcodes. In the authors' own workflow: A new computational method based on a probabilistic model of VDJ rearrangement was used to identify disease-linked TCR variants. The public reads were quality trimmed at Q25 with fastp and then assembled into clones with MiXCR by TCRdb, keeping productive beta chains. Identical CDR3 protein sequences are pooled into one entry, listed with their most common genes and DNA. The V and J calls reflect TCRdb's pipeline rather than the authors' work. Recorded for this sample are about 800,000 distinct CDR3 sequences; about 12% of them occurred a single time. Of the sample, about 0.5% is held by the ten largest clones.

This sequence uses TRBV20-1 and TRBJ2-7; 13 bases in the junction line up with TRBD2. This sequence was found in a male donor with ankylosing spondylitis. Material: blood, either unsorted or a sorted T cell fraction (not recorded which). Here is the DNA: TGCAGTGCTGGACCTAGGACTAGCGGGAGCGAGCAGTACTTC. It specifies CSAGPRTSGSEQYF.